This T cell receptor beta chain was sequenced for a study of blood T cell repertoires in COVID-19. On the study more broadly: Both acute and convalescent COVID-19 samples were obtained from the United States, Italy and Spain. In each case, the material was cDNA or gDNA derived from T cells, B-cell-depleted T cells, or PBMCs.

Unmatched junction bases numbered 6, after V lost 4 bases and J lost 4 bases. Germline CDR1 MRHNA, CDR2 SNTAGT. This CDR3 spans 14 amino acids. Authors' analysis steps: The assay estimated nucleated cells by amplifying reference gene primers. Data came from immunoSEQ multiplex PCR; TCRdb stores just in-frame clones and leaves some out. That table furnishes V, J and clone size, whereas the DNA furnished D and trimming. The table lists 150,000 or so clones, 84% of them singletons. The source material was peripheral blood. The clonotype originates from an older woman with acute or convalescent COVID-19. V and J are TRBV6-4 and TRBJ1-1, with TRBD1 identical over 7 bases. CDR3 DNA: TGTGCCAGCAGTGTAGAGGGGGCGCCCACTGAAGCTTTCTTT. This encodes CASSVEGAPTEAFF.